The clone carrying this T cell receptor (beta chain) was counted only a few times. The CDR3 has 15 amino acids. Per germline, CDR1 LNHDA and CDR2 SQIVND (reference sequence). Trimming took 5 bases from V and 3 from J; bases not matched to a gene: 7. This entry comes from a study of blood T cell repertoires in COVID-19. Study as a whole: COVID-19 samples, acute and convalescent, were from the United States, Italy and Spain. The cDNA or gDNA used as material had been derived from T cells, B-cell-depleted T cells, or PBMCs.

Original handling: Amplified reference gene primers provided the basis for estimating nucleated cell counts. Measured with immunoSEQ multiplex PCR; TCRdb has only the in-frame clones, and not every one. V, J and clone size reflect that table, while D and trimming were determined from the DNA. The sample has tens of thousands of clones; 80% to 90% are singletons. The receptor's source is a man older than 75 with acute or convalescent COVID-19. This chain joins TRBV19 and TRBJ2-7; 10 bases line up with TRBD1. What was sequenced was peripheral blood. The CDR3 coding sequence is TGTGCCAGTAGTCCTACCGGGACAGGGGTCTACGAGCAGTACTTC. Translated: CASSPTGTGVYEQYF.